This T cell receptor (beta chain) was observed in a study of blood T cell repertoires in COVID-19. Overall study: Whether acute or convalescent, the COVID-19 samples came from the United States, Italy and Spain. The analysed material was cDNA or gDNA that came from T cells, B-cell-depleted T cells, or PBMCs.

V lost 3 bases and J 11 bases, leaving 11 bases between the germline ends. The CDR3 sequence is 13 residues long. CDR1 and CDR2 from the germline V gene are MNHNY and SVGAGI (reference sequence). In the original analysis: Nucleated cell number was recorded as an estimate derived from reference gene primer amplification. The protocol was immunoSEQ multiplex PCR, while the TCRdb copy is restricted to in-frame clones and leaves out a portion. D and trimming come from the DNA, and the V and J calls and clone size come from that table. This sample yields about 240,000 clones, of which 75% to 85% are seen a single time; around 12% belongs to the top ten.

V gene TRBV6-6 combines with J gene TRBJ1-6, with D perhaps TRBD1 (5 bases). Sequencing was performed on peripheral blood. The sequence derives from a woman aged 55-69 years with active or convalescent COVID-19. CDR3 DNA: TGTGCCAGCAGTTATTCAGGGCGTCCACCCCTCCACTTT. Protein sequence: CASSYSGRPPLHF.